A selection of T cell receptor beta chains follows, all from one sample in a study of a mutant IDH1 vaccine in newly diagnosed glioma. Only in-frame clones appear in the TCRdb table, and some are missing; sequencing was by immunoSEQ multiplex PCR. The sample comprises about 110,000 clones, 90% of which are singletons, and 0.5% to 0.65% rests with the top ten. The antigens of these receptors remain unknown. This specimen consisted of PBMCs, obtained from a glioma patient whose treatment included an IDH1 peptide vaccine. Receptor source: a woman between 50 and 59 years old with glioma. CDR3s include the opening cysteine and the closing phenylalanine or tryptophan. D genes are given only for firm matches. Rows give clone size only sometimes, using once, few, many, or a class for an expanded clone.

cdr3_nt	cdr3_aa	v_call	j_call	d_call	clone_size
TGTGCCAGCAGCCCCGGGGGTCTGGCAGGGAGCACTGAAGCTTTCTTT	CASSPGGLAGSTEAFF	TRBV7-3	TRBJ1-1	-	-
TGTGCCAGCAGCCTCCCGCGGCGGAACACTGAAGCTTTCTTT	CASSLPRRNTEAFF	TRBV14	TRBJ1-1	-	-
TGTGCCAGCAGCTACTCGGAGGGTAAGGAAGCTTTCTTT	CASSYSEGKEAFF	TRBV7-8	TRBJ1-1	-	-
TGTGCCAGCAGCTCCTTCGGGTCTGAGCAGTTCTTC	CASSSFGSEQFF	TRBV7-3	TRBJ2-1	-	-
TGTGCCACCACCGGGGCCACTGAAGCTTTCTTT	CATTGATEAFF	TRBV6-5	TRBJ1-1	-	-
TGTGCTAGTGGTTTGGGACTAGCGGGAGAGTCCGGGGAGCTGTTTTTT	CASGLGLAGESGELFF	TRBV12-5	TRBJ2-2	TRBD2	-
TGTGCCATCAGTGAGTCAAAGGACTACGAGCAGTACTTC	CAISESKDYEQYF	TRBV10-3	TRBJ2-7	-	-
TGTGCCAGTAGTCCCAGGGGGCGAGGCAATCAGCCCCAGCATTTT	CASSPRGRGNQPQHF	TRBV19	TRBJ1-5	TRBD1	-
TGTGCCAGCAGCTTCCCGGGCCCCCTTTCCTACAATGAGCAGTTCTTC	CASSFPGPLSYNEQFF	TRBV5-4	TRBJ2-1	-	-
TGTGCCAGCAGCGCCCCCGGGACAGGGGGCTTATCCTACGAGCAGTACTTC	CASSAPGTGGLSYEQYF	TRBV11-2	TRBJ2-7	TRBD1	-
TGTGCCAGCAGTTTAAGGGACAGGGGGCATGGCTACACCTTC	CASSLRDRGHGYTF	TRBV27	TRBJ1-2	TRBD1	-
TGTGCCAGCAGTTTCGCGGGTAGCTCCTACAATGAGCAGTTCTTC	CASSFAGSSYNEQFF	TRBV28	TRBJ2-1	-	-
TGTGCCAGCAGATACAGGGAAACCGGGGAGCTGTTTTTT	CASRYRETGELFF	TRBV28	TRBJ2-2	-	-
TGTGCCAGCAGTTCTTTGGGACAGGGTGTCTACGAGCAGTACTTC	CASSSLGQGVYEQYF	TRBV6-5	TRBJ2-7	TRBD1	-
TGTGCCAGCAGTCCAGGTGCAAAAACCGAGCAGTACTTC	CASSPGAKTEQYF	TRBV28	TRBJ2-7	-	-
TGTGCCAGCAGGCCCACAGGGTATGGCGAGCAGTACTTC	CASRPTGYGEQYF	TRBV28	TRBJ2-7	-	-
TGTGCCAGCAGCCGGACAGCCCCATACGAGCAGTACTTC	CASSRTAPYEQYF	TRBV6-6	TRBJ2-7	-	-
TGTGCCAGCAGGGCCCGACAGGGGTTGGTGTACGAGCAGTACTTC	CASRARQGLVYEQYF	TRBV2	TRBJ2-7	TRBD1	-
TGTGCCAGTAGGAGCTGGGAGCCAGGGGGGGTTTCACCCCTCCACTTT	CASRSWEPGGVSPLHF	TRBV19	TRBJ1-6	TRBD1	-
TGTGCCAGTACCTCTAGCGGGAGCGCAGATACGCAGTATTTT	CASTSSGSADTQYF	TRBV19	TRBJ2-3	TRBD2	-
TGTGCCACTGATAGACTAGCGAACACCGGGGAGCTGTTTTTT	CATDRLANTGELFF	TRBV6-1	TRBJ2-2	-	-
TGTGCCAGCAGTCCCTCGAACAATCAGCCCCAGCATTTT	CASSPSNNQPQHF	TRBV27	TRBJ1-5	-	-
TGTGCCAGCAGCGGCCGGGCCGCACAAGAGACCCAGTACTTC	CASSGRAAQETQYF	TRBV11-2	TRBJ2-5	-	-
TGTGCCAGCAGTGTGGGACTAGCGGGAGCGGCCGACGAGCAGTACTTC	CASSVGLAGAADEQYF	TRBV6-1	TRBJ2-7	TRBD2	-
TGTGCCAGCAGCTTCACAGGGGGCGGTCCCCGGCTTGGCTACACCTTC	CASSFTGGGPRLGYTF	TRBV5-4	TRBJ1-2	TRBD1	-
TGTGCCTGGACTTTAAGGGGAGGCCCCAATCAGCCCCAGCATTTT	CAWTLRGGPNQPQHF	TRBV30	TRBJ1-5	-	few
TGCGCCAGCAGTGAGACAGCTCCTTACAATGAGCAGTTCTTC	CASSETAPYNEQFF	TRBV10-2	TRBJ2-1	-	-
TGTGCCAGCAGTTCCCCACAGGGAATCGGCACAGATACGCAGTATTTT	CASSSPQGIGTDTQYF	TRBV28	TRBJ2-3	-	-
TGTGCCAGCAGCGGGGATAGCGGTGGGGCCTACGAGCAGTACTTC	CASSGDSGGAYEQYF	TRBV9	TRBJ2-7	-	-
TGTGCCAGCAGCCCTTGGGACGATTCACCCCTCCACTTT	CASSPWDDSPLHF	TRBV9	TRBJ1-6	-	-
TGTGCCAGCAGCTTAATATCGGGAGCAGCTGCCAATGAGCAGTTCTTC	CASSLISGAAANEQFF	TRBV7-9	TRBJ2-1	-	-
TGTGCCAGCAGCGCTGGACTCCCTGTGGGGGAGACCCAGTACTTC	CASSAGLPVGETQYF	TRBV6-5	TRBJ2-5	-	-